The text below deals with one TCR beta chain. The sample belongs to a study of T cells after posttransplantation cyclophosphamide. Libraries were prepared by immunoSEQ multiplex PCR; TCRdb keeps only in-frame clonotypes and omits some of them. The repertoire holds tens of thousands of clones, with 94% as singletons. Germline values: CDR1 MGHRA, CDR2 YSYEKL. J was trimmed by 10 bases and V by 5 bases; bases with no gene match: 14. The CDR3 loop spans 16 amino acids. This related bone marrow graft donor gave peripheral blood on the day of marrow donation. The chain is built from TRBV4-1 and TRBJ1-4, with 9 bases that match TRBD1. This TCR was sampled from a woman in her 30s in good health and a related stem cell transplant donor. Sequencing was carried out using PBMCs. The CDR3 sequence is CASSATPGTGRGKLFF. The CDR3 nucleotides read TGCGCCAGCAGCGCCACACCAGGGACAGGGCGAGGAAAACTGTTTTTT.